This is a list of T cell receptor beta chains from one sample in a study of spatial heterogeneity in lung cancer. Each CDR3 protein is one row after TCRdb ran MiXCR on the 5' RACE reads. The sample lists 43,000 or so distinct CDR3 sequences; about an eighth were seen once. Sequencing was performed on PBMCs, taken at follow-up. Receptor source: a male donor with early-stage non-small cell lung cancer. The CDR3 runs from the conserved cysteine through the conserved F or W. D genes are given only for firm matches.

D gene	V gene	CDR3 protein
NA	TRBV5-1	CANSLSHNSYEQYF
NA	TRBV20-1	CSAKGNEQFF
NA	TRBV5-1	CASSSGQIYNEQFF
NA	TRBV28	CASSTGMGYEQYF
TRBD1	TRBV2	CASSERGPGELFF
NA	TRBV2	CASSEQGHYNSPLHF
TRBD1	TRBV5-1	CASSSKQGASYEQYF
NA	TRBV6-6	CASSYSSGSGGNNEQFF
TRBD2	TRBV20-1	CSASPWGGNTGELFF
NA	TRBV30	CAWSVGVGYTF
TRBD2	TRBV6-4	CASSATSGGNEQFF
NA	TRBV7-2	CASSARQTNYGYTF
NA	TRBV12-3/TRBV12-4	CASSSPGVVDTQYF
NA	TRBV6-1	CASSEIGGYQETQYF
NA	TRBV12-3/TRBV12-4	CASSFLATDTQYF
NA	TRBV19	CASSIRGLRAQYF
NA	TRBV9	CASSVGQNNEQFF
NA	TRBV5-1	CASQVPVPSSYNEQFF
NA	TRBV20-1	CSAREGVAEAFF
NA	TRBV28	CASNGADVQNIQYF
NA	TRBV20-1	CSADPLSYEQYF
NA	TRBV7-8	CASSPPGTLIYGYTF
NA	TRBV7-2	CASSLGSTGELFF
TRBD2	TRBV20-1	CSVLLAGSNEQFF
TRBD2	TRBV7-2	CASSFGLAVTDTQYF
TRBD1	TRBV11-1	CASGQGTGAVSPLHF
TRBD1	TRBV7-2	CASSSRQGSRNGYTF
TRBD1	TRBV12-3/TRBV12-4	CASSSRQGYEQYF
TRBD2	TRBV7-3	CASSTRLAGEETQYF
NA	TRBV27	CASRLSQVNQPQHF
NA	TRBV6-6	CASRWDPFGTEAFF
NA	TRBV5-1	CAGSLRPDRNSPLHF
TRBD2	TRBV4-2	CASSQGLGGTDTQYF
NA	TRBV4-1	CASSQDHEQFF
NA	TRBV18	CASSPLGFEETQYF
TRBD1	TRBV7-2	CASSLEARQGAYGYTF
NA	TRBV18	CASSPLAGGENTIYF
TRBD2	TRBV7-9	CASSPPGLAGAETQYF
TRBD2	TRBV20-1	CSARVTSGAQNRSYEQYF
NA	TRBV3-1	CASSQDRGAGRDTQYF
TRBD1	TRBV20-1	CSALTGDHYGYTF
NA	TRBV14	CASSGSLSYEQYF
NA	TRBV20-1	CSAPPGGSSYNSPLHF